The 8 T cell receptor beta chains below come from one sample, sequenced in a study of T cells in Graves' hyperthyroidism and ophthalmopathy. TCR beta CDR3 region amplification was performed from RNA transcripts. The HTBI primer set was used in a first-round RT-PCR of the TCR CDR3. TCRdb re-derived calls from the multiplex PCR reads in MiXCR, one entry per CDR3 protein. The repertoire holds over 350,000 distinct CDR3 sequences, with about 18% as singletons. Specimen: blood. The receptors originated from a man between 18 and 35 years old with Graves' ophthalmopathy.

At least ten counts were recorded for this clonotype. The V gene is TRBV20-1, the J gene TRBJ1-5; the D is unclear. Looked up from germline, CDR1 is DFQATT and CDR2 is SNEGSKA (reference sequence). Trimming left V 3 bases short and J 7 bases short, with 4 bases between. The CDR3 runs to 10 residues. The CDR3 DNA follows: TGCAGTGCTAGTACCCAGCCCCAGCATTTT. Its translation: CSASTQPQHF.

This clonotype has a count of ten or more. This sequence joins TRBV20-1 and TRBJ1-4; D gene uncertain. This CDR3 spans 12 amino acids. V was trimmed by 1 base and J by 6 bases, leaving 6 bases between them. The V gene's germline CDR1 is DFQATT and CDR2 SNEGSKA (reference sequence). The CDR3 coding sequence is TGCAGTGCTAGAGCTATCTATGAAAAACTGTTTTTT. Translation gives CSARAIYEKLFF.

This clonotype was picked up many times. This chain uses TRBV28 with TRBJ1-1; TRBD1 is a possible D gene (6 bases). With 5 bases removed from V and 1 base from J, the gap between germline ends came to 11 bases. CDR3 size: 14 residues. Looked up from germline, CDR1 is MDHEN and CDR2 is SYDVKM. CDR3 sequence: CASSIGQQNTEAFF. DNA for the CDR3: TGTGCCAGCAGTATCGGACAGCAGAACACTGAAGCTTTCTTT.

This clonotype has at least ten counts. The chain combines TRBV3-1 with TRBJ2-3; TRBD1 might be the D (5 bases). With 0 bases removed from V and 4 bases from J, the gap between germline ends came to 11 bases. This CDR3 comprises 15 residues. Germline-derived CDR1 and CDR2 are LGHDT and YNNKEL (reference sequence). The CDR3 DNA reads TGTGCCAGCAGCCAAGATCTCCCCAGGGCAGATACGCAGTATTTT. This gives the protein CASSQDLPRADTQYF.

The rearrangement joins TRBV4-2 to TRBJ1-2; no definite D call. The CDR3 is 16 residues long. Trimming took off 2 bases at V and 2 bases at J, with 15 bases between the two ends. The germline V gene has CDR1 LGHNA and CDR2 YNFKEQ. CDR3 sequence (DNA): TGTGCCAGCAGCCAAAGGACCGCTGGCCTAAACTATGGCTACACCTTC. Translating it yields CASSQRTAGLNYGYTF.

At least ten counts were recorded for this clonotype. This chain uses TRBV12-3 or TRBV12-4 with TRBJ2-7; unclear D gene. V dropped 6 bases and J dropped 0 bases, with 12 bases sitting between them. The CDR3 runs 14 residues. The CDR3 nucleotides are TGTGCCAGCAGCTCCAGGAGTAGCTCCTACGAGCAGTACTTC. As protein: CASSSRSSSYEQYF.

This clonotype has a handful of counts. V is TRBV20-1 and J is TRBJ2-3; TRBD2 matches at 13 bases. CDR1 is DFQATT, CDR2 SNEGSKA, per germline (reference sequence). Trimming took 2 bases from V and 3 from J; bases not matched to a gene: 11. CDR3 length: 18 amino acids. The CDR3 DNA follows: TGCAGTGCTAGAACAGGGGGACTAGCGGGACGCATAACAGATACGCAGTATTTT. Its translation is CSARTGGLAGRITDTQYF.

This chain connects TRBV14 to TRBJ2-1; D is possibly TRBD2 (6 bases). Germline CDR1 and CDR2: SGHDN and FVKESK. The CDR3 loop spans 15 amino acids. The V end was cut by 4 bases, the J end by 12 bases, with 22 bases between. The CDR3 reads CASSLSWVAGTRQFF. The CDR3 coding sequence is TGTGCCAGCAGCCTTTCGTGGGTGGCGGGGACCCGGCAGTTCTTC.